The next 27 T cell receptor beta chains were all read from a single sample in a study of blood T cell repertoires in COVID-19. The table came from immunoSEQ multiplex PCR; TCRdb's copy has only in-frame clones and leaves some out. The data show about 84,000 clones, 80% to 90% seen once. The sample taken for sequencing was peripheral blood. These receptors were taken from a man at least 80 years old with active or convalescent COVID-19.

This clone occurred once. A read error may produce the germline difference seen at one junction end. The V and J genes are TRBV30 and TRBJ2-6, with D possibly matching TRBD1 (6 bases). This CDR3 is 18 amino acids long. CDR1 and CDR2 (germline): GTSNPN, SVGIG (reference sequence). As DNA, the CDR3 is TGTGCCTGCAGTGCCGGGACATCTTTGAGCTCTGGGGCCAACGTCCTGACTTTC. It is translated as CACSAGTSLSSGANVLTF.

V is TRBV3-1 (or the pseudogene TRBV3-2) and J is TRBJ2-4; no firm D call. The CDR3 is made up of 17 amino acids. Trimming took off 0 bases at V and 0 bases at J, with 12 bases between the two ends. Germline CDR1 is LGHDT and CDR2 is YNNKEL (reference sequence). The CDR3, as DNA: TGTGCCAGCAGCCAAGATTCAGTCAGACTAGCCAAAAACATTCAGTACTTC. It translates to CASSQDSVRLAKNIQYF.

This clone was recorded only once. The CDR3 sequence is CASSPGTTNNEQFF. The CDR3 DNA follows: TGTGCCAGCAGCCCCGGGACAACTAACAATGAGCAGTTCTTC. The V gene is TRBV7-2, the J gene TRBJ2-1; D may be TRBD1 (6 bases). The CDR3 contains 14 residues. Germline CDR1 reads SGHTA; CDR2 reads FQGNSA. Between the trimmed V and J ends, which lost 5 bases and 5 bases, there was a span of 13 bases.

This clone was counted once. The chain links TRBV5-4 to TRBJ2-1; the match to TRBD2 covers 7 bases. The CDR3 length is 16 residues. Germline trimming cut 5 bases from V and 4 bases from J; bases unmatched to any gene: 12. CDR1 is SGHNT, CDR2 YYREEE, per germline (reference sequence). The CDR3 here is CASREEGRENYNEQFF. Here the CDR3 DNA reads TGTGCCAGCAGGGAGGAGGGGCGGGAGAATTACAATGAGCAGTTCTTC.

The J gene is TRBJ1-6, the V gene TRBV15; a weak D match, TRBD1 (6 bases). V shed 3 bases and J shed 4 bases, with 10 bases lying between them. This CDR3 has 15 residues. Germline CDR1 is LNHNV and CDR2 is YYDKDF (reference sequence). The CDR3 here is CATSSGQIYNSPLHF. The CDR3 nucleotides read TGTGCCACCAGCAGCGGACAGATATATAATTCACCCCTCCACTTT.

The chain links TRBV6-1 to TRBJ2-1, with 10 bases that match TRBD2. Per germline, CDR1 MNHNS and CDR2 SASEGT. The CDR3 spans 16 residues. Trimming removed 6 bases from V and 4 bases from J; junction bases left unmatched: 9. The CDR3 nucleotides read TGTGCCAGCAGGGAATCTAGCGGGGGACCGTACAATGAGCAGTTCTTC. This encodes CASRESSGGPYNEQFF.

V usage is TRBV11-1 and J usage is TRBJ1-1; D gene uncertain. Trimming removed 4 bases at V and 0 bases at J, with 12 bases between. The CDR3 runs to 15 residues. Germline-derived CDR1 and CDR2 are SGHAT and FQDESV (reference sequence). The CDR3 spells CASSSPGYMNTEAFF. CDR3 DNA: TGTGCCAGCAGCTCACCGGGGTACATGAACACTGAAGCTTTCTTT.

V is TRBV12-3 or TRBV12-4 and J is TRBJ2-2; no definite D call. V lost 2 bases and J lost 8, with 9 bases in between. The CDR3 contains 13 residues. This chain's CDR3 is CASSLLSPGELFF. DNA of the CDR3: TGTGCCAGCAGTTTATTATCTCCGGGGGAGCTGTTTTTT.

The chain uses TRBV6-2 or TRBV6-3 and TRBJ2-7; 8 nucleotides agree with TRBD2. The CDR3 is made up of 18 amino acids. The V gene end was trimmed by 2 bases and the J gene end by 4 bases; junction bases not matched to a gene: 16. Germline CDR1 MNHEY, CDR2 SVGEGT. CDR3 bases: TGTGCCAGCAGTTACCCGAGTCGGGGCCGAGCGGGAGTTTACGAGCAGTACTTC. This codes for CASSYPSRGRAGVYEQYF.

The rearrangement uses TRBV4-3 and TRBJ1-2; D is ambiguous. Per germline, CDR1 LGHNA and CDR2 YSLEER. This CDR3 contains 14 residues. Trimming cost V 0 bases and J 4 bases, with 9 bases left between them. CDR3 region: CASSQDLHSYGYTF. The CDR3 DNA reads as TGCGCCAGCAGCCAAGATTTACACAGCTATGGCTACACCTTC.

The chain employs TRBV10-3 and TRBJ2-1, with TRBD2 matching 10 bases. This CDR3 is built from 16 residues. With V trimmed by 4 bases and J by 9 bases, 12 bases remained unmatched. Germline assignment: CDR1 ENHRY and CDR2 SYGVKD. Here the CDR3 reads CAISAPAWASGGEQFF. The CDR3 DNA reads as TGTGCCATCAGTGCCCCAGCCTGGGCTAGCGGGGGTGAGCAGTTCTTC.

The genes are TRBV7-2 and TRBJ2-3; D not certain. V lost 1 base and J 2 bases, leaving 7 bases between the germline ends. Germline CDR1 SGHTA, CDR2 FQGNSA. This CDR3 has 14 amino acids. As DNA, the CDR3 is TGTGCCAGCAGCTTAGTCAGACACACAGATACGCAGTATTTT. Translating gives CASSLVRHTDTQYF.

The CDR3 DNA follows: TGTGCCAGCTCACCACCCTCGGGCGGTAGGGGTATTCAGTACTTC. Translation: CASSPPSGGRGIQYF. This rearrangement joins TRBV18 to TRBJ2-4, with D perhaps matching TRBD1 (5 bases). V dropped 0 bases and J dropped 10 bases, with 16 bases sitting between them. This CDR3 has 15 amino acids. The germline CDR1 and CDR2 sequences are KGHSH and LQKENI.

The chain carries TRBV5-1 and TRBJ2-1; D unresolved. This CDR3 region has 12 residues. The V gene lost 4 bases and the J gene lost 8 bases, with 10 bases spanning the gap. The germline gives CDR1 SGHRS, CDR2 YFSETQ. CDR3 sequence reads: CASSPGLDEQFF. DNA for the CDR3: TGCGCCAGCAGCCCAGGTCTTGATGAGCAGTTCTTC. The entire variable domain, with the rest obtained from reference TRBV5-1 and TRBJ2-1, is as follows: KAGVTQTPRYLIKTRGQQVTLSCSPISGHRSVSWYQQTPGQGLQFLFEYFSETQRNKGNFPGRFSGRQFSNSRSEMNVSTLELGDSALYLCASSPGLDEQFFGPGTRLTVL.

The sample holds a few counts of this clone. The J gene is TRBJ2-7, the V gene TRBV9, with 9 positions matching TRBD1. Germline loops: CDR1 SGDLS, CDR2 YYNGEE. V dropped 0 bases and J dropped 6; count of bases not matched to a gene: 4. The CDR3 loop spans 14 amino acids. The CDR3 reads CASSVGGTGTEQYF. In DNA form, the CDR3 reads TGTGCCAGCAGCGTAGGAGGGACAGGGACCGAGCAGTACTTC.

The chain carries TRBV2 and TRBJ2-3; tentatively, D is TRBD2 (7 bases). V lost 7 bases and J lost 7, with 30 bases in between. This CDR3 has 18 amino acids. Germline V gene lookup returns CDR1 SNHLY and CDR2 FYNNEI. CDR3 region: CASKTSSVAGAYTNTQYF. CDR3 nucleotides: TGTGCCAGCAAAACTTCATCAGTTGCGGGGGCTTACACGAATACGCAGTATTTT.

The gene calls are TRBV30 and TRBJ1-3; D is possibly TRBD1 (5 bases). CDR1 and CDR2 (germline): GTSNPN, SVGIG (reference sequence). This CDR3 contains 15 residues. Between the trimmed V and J ends, which lost 1 base and 1 base, there was a span of 11 bases. In DNA form, the CDR3 reads TGTGCCTGGAGTGCGGGGGTCTTATCTGGAAACACCATATATTTT. This encodes CAWSAGVLSGNTIYF.

V gene TRBV27 combines with J gene TRBJ2-4, with 10 positions matching TRBD2. Germline CDR1 is MNHEY and CDR2 is SMNVEV (reference sequence). The CDR3 runs 19 residues. After removal of 5 bases from V and 1 base from J, the junction contained 14 bases not matched to a gene. The CDR3, as DNA: TGTGCCAGCAGTCAGTTAGCGGGAGGTTTTCTTGTGGCCAAAAACATTCAGTACTTC. Protein sequence: CASSQLAGGFLVAKNIQYF.

This chain connects TRBV7-2 to TRBJ2-1; D call uncertain. Germline V CDR1 and CDR2: SGHTA, FQGNSA. The V end was cut by 2 bases, the J end by 0 bases, with 5 bases between. The CDR3 has 14 amino acids. CDR3 region: CASSLTSSYNEQFF. CDR3 coding DNA: TGTGCCAGCAGCTTAACCAGCTCCTACAATGAGCAGTTCTTC.

This chain uses TRBV3-1 (or the pseudogene TRBV3-2) with TRBJ2-3, with 9 nucleotides matching TRBD1. Trimming at V came to 6 bases and at J to 7 bases, leaving 8 bases not matched to a gene. The CDR3 sequence is 14 residues long. Germline V gene lookup returns CDR1 LGHDT and CDR2 YNNKEL (reference sequence). CDR3 sequence (DNA): TGTGCCAGCAGGGGGACAGGGTGGTATCATACGCAGTATTTT. It yields the protein CASRGTGWYHTQYF.

The V gene is TRBV6-4, the J gene TRBJ2-7, with TRBD2 as a possible D gene (6 bases). Looked up from germline, CDR1 is MRHNA and CDR2 is SNTAGT. The CDR3 is 14 residues long. Trimming took off 5 bases at V and 6 bases at J, with 17 bases between the two ends. CDR3 amino acids: CASSREGGIGEQYF. In DNA form, the CDR3 reads TGTGCCAGCAGTAGAGAAGGAGGGATAGGCGAGCAGTACTTC.

The chain employs TRBV6-2 or TRBV6-3 and TRBJ2-7; D is perhaps TRBD1 (8 bases). V dropped 3 bases and J dropped 7 bases, with 19 bases sitting between them. Germline values: CDR1 MNHEY, CDR2 SVGEGT. The CDR3 has 15 residues. The CDR3 sequence is CASSYLEGGTGEQYF. In DNA form, the CDR3 reads TGTGCCAGCAGTTATCTGGAGGGAGGGACAGGAGAGCAGTACTTC.

This clone was detected a few times. The chain combines TRBV28 with TRBJ2-7, with 8 bases aligning to TRBD1. This CDR3 has 13 residues. J lost 4 bases, V lost 8 bases, and 7 bases had no gene match. Germline V lookup: CDR1 MDHEN, CDR2 SYDVKM. The CDR3 DNA reads TGTGCCAGCGTCGACAGGGGTGGATACGAGCAGTACTTC. Translating it yields CASVDRGGYEQYF.

The gene calls are TRBV6-5 and TRBJ1-4, with a weak D call TRBD1 (5 bases). Trimming stripped 6 bases from V and 6 bases from J, with 14 bases between. CDR3 size: 14 residues. Germline CDR1 reads MNHEY; CDR2 reads SVGAGI. The CDR3 sequence: CASRGSGWYEKLFF. CDR3 DNA: TGTGCCAGCAGGGGGTCAGGGTGGTATGAAAAACTGTTTTTT.

This chain connects TRBV27 to TRBJ1-3, with a tentative D call TRBD1 (6 bases). The germline V gene encodes CDR1 MNHEY and CDR2 SMNVEV (reference sequence). This CDR3 contains 15 residues. With 7 bases removed from V and 2 bases from J, the gap between germline ends came to 15 bases. The CDR3 DNA is TGTGCCAGCAAACAGGCAGGGGCTCCTGGAAACACCATATATTTT. Its protein product is CASKQAGAPGNTIYF.

This chain joins TRBV15 and TRBJ2-5; 10 bases line up with TRBD1. Unmatched junction bases numbered 1, after V lost 1 base and J lost 2 bases. The CDR3 has 15 amino acids. Germline V gives CDR1 LNHNV, CDR2 YYDKDF (reference sequence). CDR3 DNA: TGTGCCACCAGCAGAGGGGGACAGGGGCAAGAGACCCAGTACTTC. It yields the protein CATSRGGQGQETQYF.

The V gene is TRBV19, the J gene TRBJ2-5; 12 nucleotides line up with TRBD2. Germline CDR1 LNHDA, CDR2 SQIVND (reference sequence). The J segment lost 5 bases and the V segment lost 5 bases, leaving 6 bases of the junction unmatched. The CDR3 is made up of 15 amino acids. The CDR3 nucleotides are TGTGCCAGTAGTTTGGGACTAGCGGGCCGGGAGACCCAGTACTTC. This sequence encodes CASSLGLAGRETQYF.